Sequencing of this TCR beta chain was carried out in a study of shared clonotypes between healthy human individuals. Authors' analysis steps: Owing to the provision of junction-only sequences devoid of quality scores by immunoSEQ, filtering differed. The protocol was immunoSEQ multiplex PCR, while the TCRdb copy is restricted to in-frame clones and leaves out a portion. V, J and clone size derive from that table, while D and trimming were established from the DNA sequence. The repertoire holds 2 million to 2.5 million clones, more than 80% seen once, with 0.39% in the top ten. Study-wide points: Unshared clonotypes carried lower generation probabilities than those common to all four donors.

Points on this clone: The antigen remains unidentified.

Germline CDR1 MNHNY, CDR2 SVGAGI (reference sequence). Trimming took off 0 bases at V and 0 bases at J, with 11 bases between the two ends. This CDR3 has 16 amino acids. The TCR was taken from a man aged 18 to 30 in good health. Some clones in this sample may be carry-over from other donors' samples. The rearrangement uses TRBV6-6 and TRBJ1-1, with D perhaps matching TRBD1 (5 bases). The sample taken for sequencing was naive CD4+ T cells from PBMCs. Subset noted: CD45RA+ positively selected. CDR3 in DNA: TGTGCCAGCAGTTACTCAGGGGCGAGGATGAACACTGAAGCTTTCTTT. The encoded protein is CASSYSGARMNTEAFF.